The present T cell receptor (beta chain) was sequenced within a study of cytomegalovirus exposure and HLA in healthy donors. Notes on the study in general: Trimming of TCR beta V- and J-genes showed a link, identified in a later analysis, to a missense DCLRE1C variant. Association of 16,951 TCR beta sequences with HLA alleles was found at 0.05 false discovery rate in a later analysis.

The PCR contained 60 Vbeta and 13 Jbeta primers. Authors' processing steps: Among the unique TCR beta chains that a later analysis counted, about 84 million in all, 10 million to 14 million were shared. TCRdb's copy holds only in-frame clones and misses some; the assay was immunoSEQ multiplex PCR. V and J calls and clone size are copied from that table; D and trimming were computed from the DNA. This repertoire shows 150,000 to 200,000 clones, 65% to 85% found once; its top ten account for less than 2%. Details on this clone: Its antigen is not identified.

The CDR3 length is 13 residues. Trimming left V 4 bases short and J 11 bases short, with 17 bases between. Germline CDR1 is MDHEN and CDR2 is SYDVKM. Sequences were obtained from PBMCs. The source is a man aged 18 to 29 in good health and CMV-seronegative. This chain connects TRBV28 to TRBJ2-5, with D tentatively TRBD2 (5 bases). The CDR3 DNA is TGTGCCAGCAGTTCAGGATACCTTAGGGAGCAGTACTTC. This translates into CASSSGYLREQYF. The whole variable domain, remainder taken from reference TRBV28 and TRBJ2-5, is DVKVTQSSRYLVKRTGEKVFLECVQDMDHENMFWYRQDPGLGLRLIYFSYDVKMKEKGDIPEGYSVSREKKERFSLILESASTNQTSMYLCASSSGYLREQYFGPGTRLLVL.